This TCR beta chain was retrieved from a study of blood T cell repertoires in COVID-19. As handled by the study authors: By means of reference gene primer amplification, nucleated cell counts were estimated. Assay: immunoSEQ multiplex PCR; the TCRdb copy retains only in-frame clones and omits some. For V, J and clone size, that table is used; D and trimming come from the DNA. The table includes roughly 240,000 clones, roughly 80% detected once. Deletions cut 0 bases from V and 6 bases from J, with 6 bases between. Germline-derived CDR1 and CDR2 are SGHRS and YFSETQ. The CDR3 is 13 residues long. The receptor was isolated from a woman aged 70-85 years with acute or convalescent COVID-19. V is TRBV5-1 and J is TRBJ2-2; D might be TRBD2 (5 bases). Sequenced input: peripheral blood. CDR3 loop: CASSLVRAGELFF. Here the CDR3 DNA reads TGCGCCAGCAGCTTGGTGAGGGCCGGGGAGCTGTTTTTT.